This T cell receptor beta chain comes out of a study of T cells after yellow fever vaccination. Study overall: Fractions of low cell number were prepared using SMART-Seq v4 Ultra Low Input.

TCRdb processed the 5' RACE reads anew with MiXCR; each CDR3 protein has one entry. Here the sample spans under 600,000 distinct CDR3 sequences, just over 20% being singletons. This clonotype was detected many times. The CDR3 loop spans 11 amino acids. Between the trimmed V and J ends, which lost 8 bases and 2 bases, there was a span of 4 bases. Germline CDR1 SEHNR, CDR2 FQNEAQ (reference sequence). The sequences come from PBMCs, collected 21 days after the first yellow fever vaccination. V is TRBV7-9 and J is TRBJ1-3, with D unclear. The TCR comes from a man aged 18 to 30 who received the YFV17D yellow fever vaccine. The CDR3 loop is CASEPGNTIYF. Here the CDR3 DNA reads TGTGCCAGCGAACCTGGAAACACCATATATTTT.